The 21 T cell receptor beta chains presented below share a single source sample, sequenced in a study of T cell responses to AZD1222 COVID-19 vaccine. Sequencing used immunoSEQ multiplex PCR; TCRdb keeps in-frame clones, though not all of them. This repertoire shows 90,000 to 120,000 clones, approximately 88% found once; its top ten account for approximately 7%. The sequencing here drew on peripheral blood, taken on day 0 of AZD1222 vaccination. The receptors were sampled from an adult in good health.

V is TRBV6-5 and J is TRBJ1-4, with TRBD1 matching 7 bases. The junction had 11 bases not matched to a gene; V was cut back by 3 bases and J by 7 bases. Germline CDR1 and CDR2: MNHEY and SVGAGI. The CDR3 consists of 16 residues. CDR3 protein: CASSYLNRGGSEKLFF. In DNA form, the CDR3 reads TGTGCCAGCAGTTATCTAAACAGGGGCGGTTCTGAAAAACTGTTTTTT.

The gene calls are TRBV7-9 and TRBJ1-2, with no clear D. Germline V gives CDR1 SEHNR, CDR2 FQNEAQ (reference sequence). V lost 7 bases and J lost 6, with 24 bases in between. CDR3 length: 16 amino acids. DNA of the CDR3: TGTGCCAGCACTACCCATTGGGCAGAATACCGAAATGGCTACACCTTC. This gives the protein CASTTHWAEYRNGYTF.

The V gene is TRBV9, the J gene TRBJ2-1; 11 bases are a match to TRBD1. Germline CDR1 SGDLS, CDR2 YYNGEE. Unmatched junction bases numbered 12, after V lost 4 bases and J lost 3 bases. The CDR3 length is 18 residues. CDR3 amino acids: CASSLSLPGTGGYNEQFF. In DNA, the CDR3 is TGTGCCAGCAGCTTATCCCTCCCGGGGACAGGGGGCTACAATGAGCAGTTCTTC.

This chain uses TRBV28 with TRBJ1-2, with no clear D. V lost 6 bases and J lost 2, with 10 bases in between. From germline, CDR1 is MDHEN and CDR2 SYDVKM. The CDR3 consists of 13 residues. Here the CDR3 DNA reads TGTGCCAGCAGCCTGGCAGAGAACTATGGCTACACCTTC. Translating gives CASSLAENYGYTF.

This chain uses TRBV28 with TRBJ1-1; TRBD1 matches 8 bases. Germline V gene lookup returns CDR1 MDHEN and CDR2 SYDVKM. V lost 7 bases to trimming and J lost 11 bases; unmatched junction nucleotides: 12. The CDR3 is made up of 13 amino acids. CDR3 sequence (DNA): TGTGCCAGCAACCTGGACAGGGAGCGCGATGCTTTCTTT. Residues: CASNLDRERDAFF.

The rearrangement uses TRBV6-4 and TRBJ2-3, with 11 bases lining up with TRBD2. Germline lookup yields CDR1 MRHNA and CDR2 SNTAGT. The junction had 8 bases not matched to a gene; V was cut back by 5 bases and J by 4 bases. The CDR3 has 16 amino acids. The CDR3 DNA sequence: TGTGCCAGCAGTCCTATGTTTAGCGGGAGGGCAGATACGCAGTATTTT. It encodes CASSPMFSGRADTQYF.

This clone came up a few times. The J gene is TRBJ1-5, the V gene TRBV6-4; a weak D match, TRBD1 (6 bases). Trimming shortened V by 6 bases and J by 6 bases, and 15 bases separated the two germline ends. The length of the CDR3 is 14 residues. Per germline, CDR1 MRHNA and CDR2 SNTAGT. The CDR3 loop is CASRTDRSGQPQHF. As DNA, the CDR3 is TGTGCCAGCAGAACCGACAGGAGTGGTCAGCCCCAGCATTTT.

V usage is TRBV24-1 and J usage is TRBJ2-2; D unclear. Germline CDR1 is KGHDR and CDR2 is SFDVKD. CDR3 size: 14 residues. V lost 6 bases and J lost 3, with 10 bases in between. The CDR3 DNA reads TGTGCCACCAGTCCAGGTTATTACACCGGGGAGCTGTTTTTT. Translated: CATSPGYYTGELFF.

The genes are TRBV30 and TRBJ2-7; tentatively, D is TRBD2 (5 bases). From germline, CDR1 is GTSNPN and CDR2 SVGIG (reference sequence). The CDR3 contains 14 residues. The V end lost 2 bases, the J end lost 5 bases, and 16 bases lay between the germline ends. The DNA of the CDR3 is TGTGCCTGGAGTCCGGGCCGGGGAGTTAACGAGCAGTACTTC. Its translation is CAWSPGRGVNEQYF.

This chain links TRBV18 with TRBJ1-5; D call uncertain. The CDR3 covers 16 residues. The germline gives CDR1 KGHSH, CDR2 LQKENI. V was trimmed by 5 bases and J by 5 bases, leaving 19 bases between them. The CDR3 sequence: CASSAAGREQDQPQHF. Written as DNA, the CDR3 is TGTGCCAGCTCAGCGGCGGGGAGGGAGCAAGATCAGCCCCAGCATTTT.

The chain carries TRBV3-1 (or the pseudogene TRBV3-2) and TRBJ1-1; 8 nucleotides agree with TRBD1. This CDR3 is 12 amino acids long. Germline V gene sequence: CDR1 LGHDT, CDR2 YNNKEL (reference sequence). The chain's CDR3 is CAVQGASTEAFF. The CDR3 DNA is TGTGCAGTGCAGGGGGCAAGCACTGAAGCTTTCTTT.

CDR3 sequence (DNA): TGCGCCACCCAACAGGGACTAGCGGGAGCGGGGGCGAACACCGGGGAGCTGTTTTTT. It translates to CATQQGLAGAGANTGELFF. The rearrangement uses TRBV5-1 and TRBJ2-2; 14 bases match TRBD2. V trimming: 9 bases; J trimming: 0 bases; junction bases outside the gene matches: 13. CDR1 and CDR2 from the germline V gene are SGHRS and YFSETQ. This CDR3 is built from 19 residues. Full variable domain (remainder filled in from reference TRBV5-1 and TRBJ2-2): KAGVTQTPRYLIKTRGQQVTLSCSPISGHRSVSWYQQTPGQGLQFLFEYFSETQRNKGNFPGRFSGRQFSNSRSEMNVSTLELGDSALYLCATQQGLAGAGANTGELFFGEGSRLTVL.

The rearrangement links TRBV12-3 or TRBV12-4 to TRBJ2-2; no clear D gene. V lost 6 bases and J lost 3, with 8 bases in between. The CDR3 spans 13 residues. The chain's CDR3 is CASSRLYTGELFF. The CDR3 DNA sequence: TGTGCCAGCAGCCGCCTTTACACCGGGGAGCTGTTTTTT.

CDR3 protein: CAIRGLNRDSSGNTIYF. The CDR3 DNA reads as TGTGCCATAAGAGGACTAAACAGGGACAGCTCTGGAAACACCATATATTTT. The chain uses TRBV7-9 and TRBJ1-3; 7 positions agree with TRBD1. V dropped 10 bases and J dropped 0; count of bases not matched to a gene: 15. CDR3 length equals 17 residues. Germline V gives CDR1 SEHNR, CDR2 FQNEAQ (reference sequence).

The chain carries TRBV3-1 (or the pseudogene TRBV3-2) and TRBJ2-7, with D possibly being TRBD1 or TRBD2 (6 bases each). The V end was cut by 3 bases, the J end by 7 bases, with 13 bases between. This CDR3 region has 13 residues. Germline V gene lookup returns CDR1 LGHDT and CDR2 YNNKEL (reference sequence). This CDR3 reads CASSQSGAREQYF. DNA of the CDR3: TGTGCCAGCAGCCAGTCGGGGGCGAGGGAGCAGTACTTC.

This CDR3 reads CASSLGGIDNEQFF. CDR3 bases: TGTGCCAGCAGCTTGGGAGGAATAGACAATGAGCAGTTCTTC. The chain uses TRBV7-9 and TRBJ2-1, with D perhaps TRBD2 (6 bases). V lost 3 bases and J 5 bases, leaving 11 bases between the germline ends. Germline V gene lookup returns CDR1 SEHNR and CDR2 FQNEAQ (reference sequence). This CDR3 has 14 residues.

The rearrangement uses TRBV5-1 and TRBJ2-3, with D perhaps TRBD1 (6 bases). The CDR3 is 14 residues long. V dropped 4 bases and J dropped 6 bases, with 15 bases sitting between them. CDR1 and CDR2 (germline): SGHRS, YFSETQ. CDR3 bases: TGCGCCAGCAGCCTGGGACACCGGGGTGATACGCAGTATTTT. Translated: CASSLGHRGDTQYF.

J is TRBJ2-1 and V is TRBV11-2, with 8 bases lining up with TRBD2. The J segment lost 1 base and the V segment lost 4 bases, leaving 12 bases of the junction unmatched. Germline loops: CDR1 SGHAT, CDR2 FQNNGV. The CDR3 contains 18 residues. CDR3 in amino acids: CASSSLREGPGSYNEQFF. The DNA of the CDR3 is TGTGCCAGCAGCTCCCTCCGGGAGGGCCCTGGGTCCTACAATGAGCAGTTCTTC.

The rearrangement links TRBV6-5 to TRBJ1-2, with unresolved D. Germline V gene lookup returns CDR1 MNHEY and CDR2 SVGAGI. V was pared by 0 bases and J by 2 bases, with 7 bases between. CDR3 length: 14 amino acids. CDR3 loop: CASSYSVENYGYTF. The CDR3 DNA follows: TGTGCCAGCAGTTACTCGGTAGAAAACTATGGCTACACCTTC.

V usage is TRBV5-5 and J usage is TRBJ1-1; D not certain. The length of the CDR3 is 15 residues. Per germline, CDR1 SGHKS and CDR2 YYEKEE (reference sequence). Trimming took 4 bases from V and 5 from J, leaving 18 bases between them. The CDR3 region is CASSTFDGKGTEAFF. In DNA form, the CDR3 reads TGTGCCAGCAGCACCTTCGACGGAAAGGGAACTGAAGCTTTCTTT.

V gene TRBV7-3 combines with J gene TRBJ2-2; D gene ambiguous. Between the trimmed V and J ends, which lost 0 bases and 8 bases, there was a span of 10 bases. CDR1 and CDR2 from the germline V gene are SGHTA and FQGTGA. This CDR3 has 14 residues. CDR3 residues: CASSLTFRAGELFF. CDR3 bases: TGTGCCAGCAGCTTAACTTTCCGAGCGGGGGAGCTGTTTTTT.